One T cell receptor beta chain is described in this entry. The antigen it recognizes is unknown. No qualities accompany the bases; no much larger clone lies one base away. TCRbeta CDR3 regions were amplified from genomic DNA by means of the immunoSEQ Assay, a bias-controlled multiplex PCR. In the paper's pipeline: Within the assay, amplification of reference gene primers was used to estimate how many nucleated cells each sample contained. To quantify the absolute abundance of each unique TCRbeta CDR3 rearrangement, sequence reads were collapsed and filtered. For each sample, productive Simpson clonality was calculated as the square root of Simpson's diversity index over productive rearrangements. TCRdb took over this immuneACCESS table, retaining in-frame rearrangements with V and J assigned. Such tables are incomplete; in checked studies, under half of the missing clones stem from an unresolved V gene, and the remainder is unexplained. V, J and clone size derive from that table, while D and trimming were established from the DNA sequence. This sample gives 85,000 to 110,000 clones in total; around 90% of them show up just once. The top ten constitute less than 4.5% of the sample.

Whole blood was collected in K2EDTA tubes by collaborating institutions according to the institutions' own protocols. For TCRbeta analysis, collaborators shipped samples as frozen whole blood, isolated PBMCs, or DNA extracted from either of those sample types. These data are taken from a study of blood T cell repertoires in COVID-19 (dated by TCRdb to 2019 to 2021). Study-wide context: Collaborator samples came from the United States, Italy and Spain and covered acute and convalescent phases of COVID-19. The material from the prospective study consisted of cDNA or gDNA derived from T cells, B-cell-depleted T cells, or PBMCs. The dataset comprised deeply sampled blood TCRbeta repertoires from subjects exposed to, actively infected with, or recovered from COVID-19. The repertoires were made available in a free public database intended to serve as a resource for research on the immune response to SARS-CoV-2. Samples were obtained from the ongoing ImmuneRACE study (first 160 participants) and from about 1,300 subjects provided by 6 global collaborators. The sample metadata nearly always contained a de-identified subject ID, COVID-19 status, age in years and sex. HLA class I and class II types, where available, came from metadata supplied by the sample provider rather than from assay-based typing. Points the paper makes about the study in general: Clinical and demographic metadata were provided uncurated, with the amount varying by source and participant.

From its cysteine to its phenylalanine, the CDR3 spans 14 amino acids. Of the read, only the CDR3 DNA is kept; its 42 bases are in frame from base 1. Trimming costs V 5 bases and J 4 bases, and their ends lie 11 bases apart. From a lookup of the germline V gene, CDR1 and CDR2 are SGHTA and FQGNSA. The rearrangement combines TRBV7-2 with TRBJ2-2; TRBD2 is a possible D gene, resting on 6 matching bases. The receptor's source is a human donor in a cohort sampled during active COVID-19. The sequenced sample was peripheral blood. Read as DNA, the sequence is TGTGCCAGCAGCCCCGGGAGTCCCACCGGGGAGCTGTTTTTT. This yields the protein CASSPGSPTGELFF. Supplemented by the reference TRBV7-2 and TRBJ2-2 proteins around the CDR3, the complete variable domain is GAGVSQSPSNKVTEKGKDVELRCDPISGHTALYWYRQSLGQGLEFLIYFQGNSAPDKSGLPSDRFSAERTGGSVSTLTIQRTQQEDSAVYLCASSPGSPTGELFFGEGSRLTVL.